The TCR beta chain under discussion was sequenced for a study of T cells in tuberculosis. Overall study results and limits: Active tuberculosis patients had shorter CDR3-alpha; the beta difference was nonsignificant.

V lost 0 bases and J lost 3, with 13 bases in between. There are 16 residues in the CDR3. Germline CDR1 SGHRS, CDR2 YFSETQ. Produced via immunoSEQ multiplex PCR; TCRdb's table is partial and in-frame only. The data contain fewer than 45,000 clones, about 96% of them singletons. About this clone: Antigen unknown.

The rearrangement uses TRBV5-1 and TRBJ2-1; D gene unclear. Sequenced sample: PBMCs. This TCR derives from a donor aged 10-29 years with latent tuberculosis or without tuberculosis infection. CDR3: CASSLGGLYLYNEQFF. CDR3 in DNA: TGCGCCAGCAGCTTGGGAGGCCTTTACCTCTACAATGAGCAGTTCTTC.